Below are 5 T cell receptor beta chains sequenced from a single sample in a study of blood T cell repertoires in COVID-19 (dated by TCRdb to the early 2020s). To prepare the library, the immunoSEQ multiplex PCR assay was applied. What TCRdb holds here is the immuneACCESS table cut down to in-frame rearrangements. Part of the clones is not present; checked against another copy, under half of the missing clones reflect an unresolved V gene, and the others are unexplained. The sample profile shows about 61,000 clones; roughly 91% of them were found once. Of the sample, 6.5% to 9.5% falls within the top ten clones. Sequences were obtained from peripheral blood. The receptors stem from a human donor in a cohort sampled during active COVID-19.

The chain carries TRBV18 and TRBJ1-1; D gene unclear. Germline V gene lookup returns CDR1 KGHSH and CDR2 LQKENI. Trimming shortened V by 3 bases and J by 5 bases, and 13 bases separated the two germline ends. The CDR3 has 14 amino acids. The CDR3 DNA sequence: TGTGCCAGCTCACCCCCCCCTATCGGGACTGAAGCTTTCTTT. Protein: CASSPPPIGTEAFF.

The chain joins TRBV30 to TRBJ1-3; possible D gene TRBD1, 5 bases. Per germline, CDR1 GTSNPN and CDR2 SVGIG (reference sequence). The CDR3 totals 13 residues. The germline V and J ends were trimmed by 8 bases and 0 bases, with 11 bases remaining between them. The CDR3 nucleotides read TGTGCCAGGGACGGTAACTCTGGAAACACCATATATTTT. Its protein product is CARDGNSGNTIYF.

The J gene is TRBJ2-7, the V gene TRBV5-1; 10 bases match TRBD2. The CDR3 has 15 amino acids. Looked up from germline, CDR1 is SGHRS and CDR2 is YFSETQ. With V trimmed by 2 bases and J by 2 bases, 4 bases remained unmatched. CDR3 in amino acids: CASSFRAGGTYEQYF. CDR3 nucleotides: TGCGCCAGCAGCTTCAGAGCGGGGGGGACCTACGAGCAGTACTTC.

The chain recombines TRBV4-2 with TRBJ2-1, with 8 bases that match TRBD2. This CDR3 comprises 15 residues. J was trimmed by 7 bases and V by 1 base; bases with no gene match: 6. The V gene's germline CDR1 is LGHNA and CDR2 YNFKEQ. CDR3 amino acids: CASSQAGGPVNEQFF. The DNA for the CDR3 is TGTGCCAGCAGCCAAGCGGGAGGGCCCGTAAATGAGCAGTTCTTC.

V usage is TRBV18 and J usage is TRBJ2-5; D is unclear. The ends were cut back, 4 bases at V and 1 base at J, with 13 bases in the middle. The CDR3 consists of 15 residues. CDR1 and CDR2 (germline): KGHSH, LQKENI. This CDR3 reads CASSRSRVPQETQYF. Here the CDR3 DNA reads TGTGCCAGCTCACGGTCCCGGGTACCCCAAGAGACCCAGTACTTC.